The T cell receptor (beta chain) described here comes from a study of blood T cell repertoires in COVID-19. Background on the study: Italy, Spain and the United States were the sources of the convalescent and acute COVID-19 samples. Sources were T cells, B-cell-depleted T cells, or PBMCs; the material itself was cDNA or gDNA.

As handled by the study authors: For nucleated cells, counts were estimated from reference gene primer amplification. Some clones are missing from TCRdb's copy, which holds only in-frame ones; the method was immunoSEQ multiplex PCR. The V and J calls and clone size are taken from that table; D and trimming were inferred from the DNA. The sample lists approximately 190,000 clones; roughly four fifths were seen once. This CDR3 is built from 17 residues. Per germline, CDR1 MNHNS and CDR2 SASEGT. Trimming took 0 bases from V and 8 from J; bases not matched to a gene: 12. Sequencing input: peripheral blood. V usage is TRBV6-1 and J usage is TRBJ2-1, with TRBD2 matching over 8 bases. The source is a human donor with acute or convalescent COVID-19. The donor label of this sample is uncertain. The CDR3, as DNA: TGTGCCAGCAGTGAAGCCGGAATTTTCGGGAGGGCCCATGAGCAGTTCTTC. Translated: CASSEAGIFGRAHEQFF.